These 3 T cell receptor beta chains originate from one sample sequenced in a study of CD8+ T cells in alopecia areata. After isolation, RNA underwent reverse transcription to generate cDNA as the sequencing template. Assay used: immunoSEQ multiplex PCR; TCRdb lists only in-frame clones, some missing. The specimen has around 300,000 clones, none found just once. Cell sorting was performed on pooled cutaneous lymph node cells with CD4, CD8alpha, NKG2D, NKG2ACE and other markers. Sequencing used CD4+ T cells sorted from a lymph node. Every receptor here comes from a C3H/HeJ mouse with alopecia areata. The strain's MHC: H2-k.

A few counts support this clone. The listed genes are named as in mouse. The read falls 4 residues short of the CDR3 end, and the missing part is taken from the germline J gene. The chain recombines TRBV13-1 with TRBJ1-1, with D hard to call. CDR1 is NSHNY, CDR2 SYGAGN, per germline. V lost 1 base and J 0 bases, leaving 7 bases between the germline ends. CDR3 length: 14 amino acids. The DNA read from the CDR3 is TGTGCCAGCAGTGATTTGACAACAAACACA. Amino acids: CASSDLTTNT. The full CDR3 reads CASSDLTTNTEVFF.

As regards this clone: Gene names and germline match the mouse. CDR3 region: CASSDLPGGAAEQFF. Partial CDR3 DNA: TGTGCCAGCAGTGATCTACCTGGGGGGGCTGCT. The chain uses TRBV13-1 and TRBJ2-1, with 10 bases that match TRBD2. The sequenced fragment ends 4 residues before the CDR3 boundary, so the rest is inferred from the germline J gene. Looked up from germline, CDR1 is NSHNY and CDR2 is SYGAGN. V gave up 1 base and J gave up 6 bases; unmatched junction bases: 4. CDR3 length: 15 amino acids.

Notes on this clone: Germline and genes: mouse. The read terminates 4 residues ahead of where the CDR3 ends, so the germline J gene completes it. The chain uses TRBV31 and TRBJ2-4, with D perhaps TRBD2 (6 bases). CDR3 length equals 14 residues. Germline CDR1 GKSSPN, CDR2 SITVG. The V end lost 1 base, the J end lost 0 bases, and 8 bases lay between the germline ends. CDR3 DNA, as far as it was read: TGTGCCTGGAGTCGCTGGGGAAGTCAAAAC. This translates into CAWSRWGSQN. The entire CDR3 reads CAWSRWGSQNTLYF.